This T cell receptor (beta chain) was sequenced for a study (dated by TCRdb to the mid-2010s). Background on the whole study: The study examined whether tumor-infiltrating Tregs in breast cancer are drawn from blood Tregs or arise in situ by conversion from other CD4+ T cell subsets. Summary of the overall study and its limitations: Tumor memory CD4+ T cell TCR gene usage clustered with blood and lymph node memory CD4+ cells and lymph node naive CD4+ cells. The greatest overlap of tumor-infiltrating Treg TCR alpha and beta sequences was observed with tumor naive CD4+ T cells, followed by blood naive CD4+ T cells. Rather than covering whole repertoires, validation in the larger cohort was restricted to a single TCR beta V-J rearrangement.

Amplification of full-length TCR variable regions was done by 5' RACE PCR using constant-region reverse primers, and this step was followed by semi-nested PCR with Nested Universal Primer A. The ReliaPrep RNA Cell Miniprep System was used to extract total RNA, which was then reverse transcribed into 5'RACE-ready cDNA with the SMARTer RACE 5'/3' Kit. Multiplex adaptors were used to barcode the full-length TCR alpha and beta libraries, which were then sequenced on an Illumina MiSeq. From the authors' description of their analysis: For each of nine subset-tissue groups, sequencing data from the five patients were pooled, and the groups were compared by unsupervised clustering of TCR gene usage. The Morisita-Horn index was used to calculate repertoire similarity, with shared sequences weighted according to their contribution to each repertoire. Through fastp at Q25 and MiXCR, TCRdb rebuilt clones from the public reads, retaining in-frame beta chains. Duplicate CDR3 protein sequences are folded into a single record with the most common DNA and genes. The V and J calls and clone size come from TCRdb's table, not from the authors' own analysis. The sample yields about 41,000 distinct CDR3 sequences; about 29% were counted once. The ten biggest clones cover 3.5% to 4.5% of the sample.

Memory CD4+ T cells were isolated as CD4+CD45RO+CD25- cells. Tregs, naive and memory CD4+ T cells from tumor, blood and ipsilateral draining lymph nodes of roughly 5 breast cancer patients underwent full-length TCR alpha and beta sequencing. Tumor tissue and lymph nodes obtained by ipsilateral axillary dissection were perfused with PBS, cut into small pieces and digested using collagenase I and hyaluronidase. Mononuclear cells from lymph nodes or 45 to 60 ml of peripheral blood were isolated by Ficoll density gradient centrifugation. FACS confirmed that the sorted cell populations were more than 90% pure. Of note for this clonotype: Its antigen is still unknown. No base quality values were provided; no much bigger clone lies one nucleotide off.

From cysteine to phenylalanine, the CDR3 is 19 amino acids long. The read is trimmed to its CDR3 DNA, 57 bases read in frame from base 1. V is shortened by 0 bases, J by 4 bases, and the region joining them spans 24 bases. Based on the germline V gene, the CDR1 and CDR2 sequences are SGHRS and YFSETQ. Sequences were obtained from memory CD4+ T cells sorted from a lymph node. The intended sense of this specimen's cell subset or site label: memory CD4+ T cells, CD4+CD45RO+CD25-. The source of this sequence is a female donor with breast cancer. The sequence is built from TRBV5-1 and TRBJ2-3; TRBD2 might be the D gene, on 6 matching bases. The sequenced DNA is TGCGCCAGCAGCTTGGTACTAGTCGTCGGTGGAGGGGCCGCAGATACGCAGTATTTT. Translated, this gives CASSLVLVVGGGAADTQYF.